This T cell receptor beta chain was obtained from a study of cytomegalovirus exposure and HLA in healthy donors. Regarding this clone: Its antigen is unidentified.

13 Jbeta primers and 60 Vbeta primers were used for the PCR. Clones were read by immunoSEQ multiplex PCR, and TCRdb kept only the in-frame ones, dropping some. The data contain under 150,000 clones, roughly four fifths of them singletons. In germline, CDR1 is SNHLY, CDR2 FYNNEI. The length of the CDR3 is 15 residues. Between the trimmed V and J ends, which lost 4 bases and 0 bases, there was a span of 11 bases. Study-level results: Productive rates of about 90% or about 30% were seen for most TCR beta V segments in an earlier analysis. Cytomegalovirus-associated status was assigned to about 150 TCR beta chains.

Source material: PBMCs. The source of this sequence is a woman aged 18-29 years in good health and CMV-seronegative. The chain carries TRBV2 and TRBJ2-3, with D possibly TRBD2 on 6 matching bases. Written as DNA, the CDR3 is TGTGCCAGCAGTGGGTTTAGCGGCAGCACAGATACGCAGTATTTT. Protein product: CASSGFSGSTDTQYF.